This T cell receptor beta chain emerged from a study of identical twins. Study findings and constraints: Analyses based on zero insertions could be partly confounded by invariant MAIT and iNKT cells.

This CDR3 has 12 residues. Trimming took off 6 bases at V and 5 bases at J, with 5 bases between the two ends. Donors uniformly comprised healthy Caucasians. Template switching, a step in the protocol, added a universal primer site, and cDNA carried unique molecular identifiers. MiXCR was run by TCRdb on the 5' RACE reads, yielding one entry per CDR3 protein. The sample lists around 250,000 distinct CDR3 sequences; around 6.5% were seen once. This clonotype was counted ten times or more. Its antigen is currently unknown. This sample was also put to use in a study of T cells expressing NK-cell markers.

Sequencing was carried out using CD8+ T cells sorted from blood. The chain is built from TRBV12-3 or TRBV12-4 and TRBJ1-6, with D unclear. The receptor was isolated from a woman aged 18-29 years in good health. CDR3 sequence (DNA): TGTGCCAGCAGCGGGGATAATTCACCCCTCCACTTT. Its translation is CASSGDNSPLHF.